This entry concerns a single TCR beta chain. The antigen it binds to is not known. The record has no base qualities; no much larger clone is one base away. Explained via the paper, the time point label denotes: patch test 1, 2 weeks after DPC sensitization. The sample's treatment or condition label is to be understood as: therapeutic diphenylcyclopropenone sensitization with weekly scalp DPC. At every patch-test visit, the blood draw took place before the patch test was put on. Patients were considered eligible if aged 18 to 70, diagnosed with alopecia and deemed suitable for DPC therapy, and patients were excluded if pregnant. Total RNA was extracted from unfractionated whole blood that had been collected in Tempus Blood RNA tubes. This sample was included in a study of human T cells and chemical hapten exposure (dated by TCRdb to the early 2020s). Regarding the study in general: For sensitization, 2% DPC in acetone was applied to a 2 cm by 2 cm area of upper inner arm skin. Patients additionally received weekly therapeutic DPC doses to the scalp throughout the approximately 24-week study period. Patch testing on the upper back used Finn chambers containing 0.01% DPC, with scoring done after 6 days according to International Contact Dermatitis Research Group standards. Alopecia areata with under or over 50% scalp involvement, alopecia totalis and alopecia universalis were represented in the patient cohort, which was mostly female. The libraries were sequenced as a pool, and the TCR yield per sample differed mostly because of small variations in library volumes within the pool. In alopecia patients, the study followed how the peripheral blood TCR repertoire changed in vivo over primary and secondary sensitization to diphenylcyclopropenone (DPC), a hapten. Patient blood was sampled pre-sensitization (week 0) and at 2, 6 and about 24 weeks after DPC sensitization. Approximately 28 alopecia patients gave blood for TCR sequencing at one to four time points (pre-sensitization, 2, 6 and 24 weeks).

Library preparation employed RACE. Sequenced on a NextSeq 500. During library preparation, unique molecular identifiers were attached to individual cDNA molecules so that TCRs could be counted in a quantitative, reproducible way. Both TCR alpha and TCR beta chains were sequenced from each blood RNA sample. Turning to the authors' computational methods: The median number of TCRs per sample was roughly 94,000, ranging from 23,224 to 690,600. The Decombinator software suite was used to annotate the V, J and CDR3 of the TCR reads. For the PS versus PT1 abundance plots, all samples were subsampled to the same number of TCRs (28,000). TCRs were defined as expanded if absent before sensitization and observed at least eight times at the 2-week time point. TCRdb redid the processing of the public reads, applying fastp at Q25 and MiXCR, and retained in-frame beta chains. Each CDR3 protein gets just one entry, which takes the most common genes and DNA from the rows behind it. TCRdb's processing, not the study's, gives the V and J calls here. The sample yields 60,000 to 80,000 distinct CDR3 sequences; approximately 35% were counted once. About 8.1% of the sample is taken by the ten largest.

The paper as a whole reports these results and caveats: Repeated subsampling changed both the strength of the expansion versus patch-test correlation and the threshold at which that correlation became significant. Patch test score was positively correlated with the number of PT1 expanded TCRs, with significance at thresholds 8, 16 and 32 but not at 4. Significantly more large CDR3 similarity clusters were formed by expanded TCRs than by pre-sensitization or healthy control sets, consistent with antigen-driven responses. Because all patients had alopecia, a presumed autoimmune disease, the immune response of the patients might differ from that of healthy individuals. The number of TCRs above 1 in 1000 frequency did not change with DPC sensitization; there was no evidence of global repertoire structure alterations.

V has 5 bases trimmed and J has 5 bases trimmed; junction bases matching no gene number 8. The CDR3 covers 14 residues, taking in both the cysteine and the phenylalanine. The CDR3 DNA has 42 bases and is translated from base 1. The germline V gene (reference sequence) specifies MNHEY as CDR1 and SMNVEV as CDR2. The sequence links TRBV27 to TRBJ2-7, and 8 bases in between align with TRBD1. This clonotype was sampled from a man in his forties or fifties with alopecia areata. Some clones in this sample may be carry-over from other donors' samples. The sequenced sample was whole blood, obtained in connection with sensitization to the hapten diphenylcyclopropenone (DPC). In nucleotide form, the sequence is TGTGCCAGCAGTGTAATGACAGGGGCGGACGAGCAGTACTTC. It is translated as CASSVMTGADEQYF.